A selection of T cell receptor beta chains follows, all from one sample in a study of T cells in Graves' hyperthyroidism and ophthalmopathy. A single record per CDR3 protein comes from TCRdb applying MiXCR to the multiplex PCR reads. The sample includes fewer than 900,000 distinct CDR3 sequences, roughly a sixth of them seen just once. The sample comprised blood. The source is a woman in her forties or fifties with Graves' hyperthyroidism that later progressed to Graves' ophthalmopathy. Both conserved end residues are part of each CDR3. The order of the fields is D gene, V gene, J gene, CDR3 length, clone size, CDR3 DNA, CDR3 protein. The D gene is left open where the match is weak. The listing skips clone size in some rows; elsewhere it reads once, few, many or a size class.

NA	TRBV2	TRBJ2-1	13	NA	TGTGCCAGCAGGGCAGTGACAAGAAATGAGCAGTTCTTC	CASRAVTRNEQFF
NA	TRBV20-1	TRBJ2-5	13	NA	TGCAGTATCCGACAGCCTCCAGGAGAGACCCAGTACTTC	CSIRQPPGETQYF
NA	TRBV24-1	TRBJ2-2	10	NA	TGTGCCACTGGAGAGCGGGAGCTGTTTTTT	CATGERELFF
TRBD1	TRBV11-2	TRBJ1-6	15	NA	TGTGCCAGCAGCCCAAGGACAGGCACGGAATCACCCCTCCACTTT	CASSPRTGTESPLHF
NA	TRBV20-1	TRBJ1-2	16	few	TGCAGTGCTCCGACCTACTCCCAAGGGCGGAACTATGGCTACACCTTC	CSAPTYSQGRNYGYTF
NA	TRBV12-3/TRBV12-4	TRBJ2-1	16	few	TGTGCCAGCAGTCCCCCCTTCCAGGGGAACGACAATGAGCAGTTCTTC	CASSPPFQGNDNEQFF
TRBD1	TRBV3-1	TRBJ1-6	14	NA	TGTGCCAGCAGCCGTATCCAGGGGGTATCACCCCTCCACTTT	CASSRIQGVSPLHF
NA	TRBV11-2	TRBJ1-2	12	few	TGTGCCAGCAGCGAAGCCCTACAGGGCTACACCTTC	CASSEALQGYTF
TRBD1	TRBV3-1	TRBJ1-3	18	NA	TGTGCCAGCAGCCAAATTGCTTATGGGACAGGGGACGGAAACACCATATATTTT	CASSQIAYGTGDGNTIYF
TRBD2	TRBV5-8	TRBJ2-5	15	NA	TGTGCCAGCAGCTCCGTAGCGGGGGATCAAGAGACCCAGTACTTC	CASSSVAGDQETQYF
NA	TRBV19	TRBJ2-1	19	few	TGTGCCAGTAGTAGGGACAGCGGAATGGGACTGAAGAATTACAATGAGCAGTTCTTC	CASSRDSGMGLKNYNEQFF
NA	TRBV6-4	TRBJ2-1	16	NA	TGTGCCAGCAGTGACTCTCGGACTCAGGCTCTTAATGAGCAGTTCTTC	CASSDSRTQALNEQFF
NA	TRBV12-3/TRBV12-4	TRBJ2-7	14	many	TGTGCCAGCAGTTCCCCCAACAGGGTCCACGAGCAGTACTTC	CASSSPNRVHEQYF
NA	TRBV19	TRBJ1-2	13	NA	TGTGCCAGTACCGGACGGGCGGAATATGGCTACACCTTC	CASTGRAEYGYTF
TRBD1	TRBV5-1	TRBJ2-7	16	NA	TGCGCCAGCAGCCAATGGACAGGGGGAGTCAGCTACGAGCAGTACTTC	CASSQWTGGVSYEQYF
TRBD1	TRBV29-1	TRBJ1-5	13	many	TGCAGCGCCGGACAGGGGAGCAATCAGCCCCAGCATTTT	CSAGQGSNQPQHF
NA	TRBV6-1	TRBJ1-1	13	NA	TGTGCCAGCAGACCCAGACAGGACTCTGAAGCTTTCTTT	CASRPRQDSEAFF
NA	TRBV7-9	TRBJ2-3	14	many	TGTGCCAGCAGCTTAGTCGGGGCCCCAGATACGCAGTATTTT	CASSLVGAPDTQYF
NA	TRBV7-3	TRBJ2-3	15	NA	TGTGCCAGCAGCTCGGGACGGTCTAGCACAGATACGCAGTATTTT	CASSSGRSSTDTQYF
TRBD1	TRBV19	TRBJ2-1	16	NA	TGTGCCAGTAGCGGCCCGGGACAGGGGGTCTACAATGAGCAGTTCTTC	CASSGPGQGVYNEQFF
NA	TRBV30	TRBJ2-6	13	NA	TGTGCCTGGAGTCCTTCTGGGGCCAACGTCCTGACTTTC	CAWSPSGANVLTF
NA	TRBV2	TRBJ2-2	14	many	TGTGCCAGCGAGGGCAGGGAGGCCACCGGGGAGCTGTTTTTT	CASEGREATGELFF
TRBD1	TRBV5-1	TRBJ1-5	14	many	TGCGCCAGCAGCACTGGGACAGGGAATCAGCCCCAGCATTTT	CASSTGTGNQPQHF
TRBD1	TRBV5-1	TRBJ1-6	14	NA	TGCGCCAGCAGCCCCCAGACAGGGATTTCACCCCTCCACTTT	CASSPQTGISPLHF
NA	TRBV12-3/TRBV12-4	TRBJ1-1	14	NA	TGTGCCAGCACCATAGCCGGGGGTTGGGCTGAAGCTTTCTTT	CASTIAGGWAEAFF
NA	TRBV20-1	TRBJ1-1	12	many	TGCAGTGCTAGAGGACAAACGGCTGAAGCTTTCTTT	CSARGQTAEAFF
NA	TRBV30	TRBJ2-7	14	NA	TGTGCCTGGAGTGTATTGTTGGGGGCTTACGAGCAGTACTTC	CAWSVLLGAYEQYF
TRBD2	TRBV10-3	TRBJ2-1	14	few	TGTGCCATCAGTGAGCAAGCGGGGGGTAATGAGCAGTTCTTC	CAISEQAGGNEQFF
NA	TRBV7-3	TRBJ2-5	14	many	TGTGCCAGCCACCGACGGGCTAGCAGGCTGACCCAGTACTTC	CASHRRASRLTQYF
NA	TRBV3-1	TRBJ2-4	13	many	TGTGCCAGCAGCCAAGGAAACAAAAACATTCAGTACTTC	CASSQGNKNIQYF
NA	TRBV11-2	TRBJ1-4	14	many	TGTGCCAGCAGCTTTGAATATGGAAATGAAAAACTGTTTTTT	CASSFEYGNEKLFF
TRBD1	TRBV20-1	TRBJ1-1	15	few	TGCAGTGCTACCCCTTTGACAGGGGTGAACACTGAAGCTTTCTTT	CSATPLTGVNTEAFF
TRBD1	TRBV12-3/TRBV12-4	TRBJ1-1	15	many	TGTGCCAGCAGGCCAACCGGGACAGGGGCCACTGAAGCTTTCTTT	CASRPTGTGATEAFF
NA	TRBV4-2	TRBJ1-4	15	NA	TGTGCCAGCAGCCAAGATCAGCAGGGGCGGGAAAAACTGTTTTTT	CASSQDQQGREKLFF
NA	TRBV18	TRBJ2-7	14	many	TGTGCCAGCTCACCCGGCGCGAAATCCTACGAGCAGTACTTC	CASSPGAKSYEQYF
NA	TRBV20-1	TRBJ1-1	15	many	TGCAGTGCTAGAGATGGGAGCAGAGTAAACACTGAAGCTTTCTTT	CSARDGSRVNTEAFF
NA	TRBV9	TRBJ2-3	15	NA	TGTGCCAGCAGCAAGTTAGCGGCAGCCTCCTCTTACCGGTATTTT	CASSKLAAASSYRYF
NA	TRBV19	TRBJ1-5	17	once	TGTGCCAGTAGTATCACCTGGAGGGGGGATTCGGGGCAGCCCCAGCATTTT	CASSITWRGDSGQPQHF
NA	TRBV4-1	TRBJ1-5	17	NA	TGCGCCAGCAGCCCTACCCCACAGGGTGGGAGCAATCAGCCCCAGCATTTT	CASSPTPQGGSNQPQHF
TRBD1	TRBV4-1	TRBJ1-5	19	NA	TGCGCCAGCAGCCAAGACCCCACACAGGGGGGTAGGAGCAATCAGCCCCAGCATTTT	CASSQDPTQGGRSNQPQHF
TRBD1	TRBV20-1	TRBJ2-2	15	NA	TGCAGTGCTCCGACCGGGACAGGGGGGACCGGGGAGCTGTTTTTT	CSAPTGTGGTGELFF
NA	TRBV20-1	TRBJ1-5	17	many	TGCAGTGCTAGAGATCGGGGGGTCTTGATGAGCAATCAGCCCCAGCATTTT	CSARDRGVLMSNQPQHF
NA	TRBV3-1	TRBJ1-1	14	many	TGTGCCAGCAGCCAACAGGGAAGGTACACTGAAGCTTTCTTT	CASSQQGRYTEAFF
NA	TRBV12-3/TRBV12-4	TRBJ2-6	15	many	TGTGCCAGCAGTCCGTGGGGCTCTGGGGCCAACGTCCTGACTTTC	CASSPWGSGANVLTF
TRBD2	TRBV25-1	TRBJ2-2	17	few	TGTGCCAGCAGTGAATCGGGGGGGGGACTGACCCCCGGGGAGCTGTTTTTT	CASSESGGGLTPGELFF